Below, 8 T cell receptor beta chains from the same sample are listed, as sequenced in a study of blood T cell repertoires in COVID-19. The data were produced by immunoSEQ multiplex PCR, yet TCRdb's version contains in-frame clones alone and is incomplete. The sample consists of about 190,000 clones, about four fifths of them appearing once. What was sequenced was PBMCs or T cells enriched from blood (not recorded which). Source of these receptors: a woman aged 25 to 39 who had recovered from COVID-19.

This sequence joins TRBV19 and TRBJ2-3, with D possibly TRBD2 on 6 matching bases. This CDR3 spans 18 amino acids. The V gene's germline CDR1 is LNHDA and CDR2 SQIVND (reference sequence). Trimming shortened V by 2 bases and J by 0 bases, and 18 bases separated the two germline ends. The CDR3 here is CASSIRDVSGRSTDTQYF. The CDR3 nucleotides are TGTGCCAGTAGTATAAGGGATGTCAGCGGGCGAAGCACAGATACGCAGTATTTT.

The rearrangement uses TRBV27 and TRBJ2-7; D is uncertain. The germline V gene encodes CDR1 MNHEY and CDR2 SMNVEV (reference sequence). The CDR3 is 13 residues long. V was shortened by 0 bases and J by 3 bases, with 6 bases between the two germline ends. DNA for the CDR3: TGTGCCAGCAGTTTATCGTCCTACTACGAGCAGTACTTC. Translating gives CASSLSSYYEQYF.

The CDR3 nucleotides read TGTGCCAGCAGCTCAAAGTGGTTAGCGGGAGCCCGCACAGATACGCAGTATTTT. It yields the protein CASSSKWLAGARTDTQYF. The chain couples TRBV7-2 to TRBJ2-3, with 9 bases matching TRBD2. V lost 4 bases and J lost 1; bases outside the gene matches: 12. Germline V lookup: CDR1 SGHTA, CDR2 FQGNSA. The CDR3 spans 18 residues.

J is TRBJ1-6 and V is TRBV9, with TRBD1 identical over 7 bases. V trimming: 0 bases; J trimming: 4 bases; junction bases outside the gene matches: 4. This CDR3 region has 16 residues. Germline V gene data show CDR1 as SGDLS and CDR2 as YYNGEE. The CDR3 reads CASSVGRQGYNSPLHF. The DNA of the CDR3 is TGTGCCAGCAGCGTAGGAAGACAGGGTTATAATTCACCCCTCCACTTT.

The chain employs TRBV7-9 and TRBJ2-7, with 8 bases identical to TRBD1. V dropped 4 bases and J dropped 5; count of bases not matched to a gene: 4. The germline V gene encodes CDR1 SEHNR and CDR2 FQNEAQ (reference sequence). The CDR3 sequence is 13 residues long. The CDR3: CASSSGGADEQYV. In DNA, the CDR3 is TGTGCCAGCAGCTCAGGGGGCGCGGACGAGCAGTACGTC.

The V and J genes are TRBV7-8 and TRBJ1-2; the D gene is possibly TRBD1 (5 bases). This CDR3 region has 15 residues. The germline CDR1 and CDR2 sequences are SGHVS and FQNEAQ. Trimming left V 5 bases short and J 5 bases short, with 18 bases between. In nucleotides, the CDR3 is TGTGCCAGCAGCCCTGAGCCCGGTCGGGGGTATGGCTACACCTTC. Translated, it gives CASSPEPGRGYGYTF.

The chain is built from TRBV7-3 and TRBJ2-7, with D maybe TRBD2 (5 bases). Trimming pared 9 bases from V and 3 bases from J, leaving 21 bases between. Germline CDR1 is SGHTA and CDR2 is FQGTGA. The CDR3 contains 15 residues. CDR3: CASALEPSFFYEQYF. Written as DNA, the CDR3 is TGTGCCAGTGCTCTGGAACCTAGCTTTTTCTACGAGCAGTACTTC.

This clone was detected once. This chain links TRBV5-6 with TRBJ2-7; 9 nucleotides line up with TRBD1. With 4 bases clipped from V and 0 bases from J, the junction kept 11 bases outside the gene matches. The CDR3 totals 17 residues. The germline V gene encodes CDR1 SGHDT and CDR2 YYEEEE. The CDR3 is CASSQAWGTGSSYEQYV. DNA of the CDR3: TGTGCCAGCAGCCAGGCCTGGGGGACAGGGAGCTCCTACGAGCAGTACGTC.